Listed below are T cell receptor beta chains from one sample, sequenced in a study of cytotoxic CD8 clonotypes in ibrutinib-treated CLL. TCRdb keeps only in-frame clones here, not all; method: immunoSEQ multiplex PCR. The sample comprises some 140,000 clones, approximately 90% of which are singletons, and roughly 10% rests with the top ten. The sequencing used PBMCs, collected after 12 months of ibrutinib treatment. These receptors came from a human donor with chronic lymphocytic leukemia. Each CDR3 is given with its conserved first and last residue. The D gene is left open where the match is weak. Part of the rows lack a size; the others show once, few, many or a class for expanded clones.

v_gene	j_gene	abundance	d_gene	len	CDR3aa
TRBV10-3	TRBJ2-1	NA	TRBD2	16	CAISEPGLAGTNEQFF
TRBV28	TRBJ1-1	once	NA	11	CVSVGNTEAFF
TRBV25-1	TRBJ2-3	NA	NA	12	CASRRETDTQYF
TRBV30	TRBJ1-3	NA	NA	11	CAWGSVNTIYF
TRBV7-3	TRBJ2-6	NA	NA	16	CASSPESSSGANVLTF
TRBV19	TRBJ2-7	NA	TRBD2	12	CASSATSGSQYF
TRBV11-3	TRBJ2-2	NA	NA	11	CASSIGGELFF
TRBV4-3	TRBJ2-7	NA	NA	13	CAIEETSLYEQYF
TRBV20-1	TRBJ1-2	NA	NA	10	CSAPRGGYTF
TRBV5-6	TRBJ2-7	NA	TRBD2	16	CASSRGAGLAAYEQYF
TRBV28	TRBJ2-1	NA	NA	14	CASSRGGTRNEQFF
TRBV28	TRBJ2-3	NA	TRBD2	16	CASSSVLAGRTDTQYF
TRBV11-3	TRBJ2-7	once	TRBD1	13	CASSFGQDYEQYF
TRBV4-2	TRBJ2-1	NA	NA	16	CASSQVTRGSHNEQFF
TRBV15	TRBJ1-5	NA	NA	16	CATSFKGRKGNQPQHF
TRBV2	TRBJ2-7	NA	NA	16	CASSEARGYSSYEQYF
TRBV19	TRBJ1-1	NA	NA	13	CASRDWVDTEAFF
TRBV10-1	TRBJ1-1	once	TRBD1	14	CASSQDRAATEAFF
TRBV29-1	TRBJ1-1	NA	TRBD1	11	CSVRGTGEAFF